Below, 17 T cell receptor beta chains from the same sample are listed, as sequenced in a study of immune cell composition in non-small cell lung cancer. Repertoires were generated with immunoSEQ multiplex PCR, while TCRdb's copy carries only in-frame clones and drops some. In the table there are just over 7,500 clones, around four fifths of which are singletons. Sequenced sample: lung tumor tissue. The receptor set was obtained from a human donor with non-small cell lung cancer.

The chain is built from TRBV4-1 and TRBJ1-2; D is unresolved. From germline, CDR1 is MGHRA and CDR2 YSYEKL. Trimming pared 3 bases from V and 2 bases from J, leaving 7 bases between. CDR3 length: 13 residues. The CDR3 spells CASSQAQNYGYTF. For the CDR3, the DNA is TGCGCCAGCAGCCAGGCACAGAACTATGGCTACACCTTC.

This clone was seen a single time. This chain connects TRBV9 to TRBJ1-3; possible D gene TRBD1, 5 bases. CDR3 length: 17 amino acids. The V and J ends lost 5 bases and 2 bases respectively, with 20 bases between them. Looked up from germline, CDR1 is SGDLS and CDR2 is YYNGEE. This CDR3 reads CASSHRDSQTTGNTIYF. CDR3 in DNA: TGTGCCAGCAGTCACCGGGACTCCCAAACAACTGGAAACACCATATATTTT.

The chain uses TRBV19 and TRBJ1-2, with D unclear. The CDR3 totals 14 residues. CDR1 is LNHDA, CDR2 SQIVND, per germline (reference sequence). Between the trimmed V and J ends, which lost 5 bases and 2 bases, there was a span of 12 bases. The CDR3 region is CASSFGPENYGYTF. The DNA for the CDR3 is TGTGCCAGTAGTTTCGGTCCGGAGAACTATGGCTACACCTTC.

The V gene is TRBV5-6, the J gene TRBJ2-1; D is possibly TRBD2 (6 bases). Trimming took 0 bases from V and 8 from J, leaving 15 bases between them. This CDR3 is 15 amino acids long. Germline-derived CDR1 and CDR2 are SGHDT and YYEEEE. In nucleotides, the CDR3 is TGTGCCAGCAGCTTGGGGGACTGGCCTGGCCATGAGCAGTTCTTC. Translation gives CASSLGDWPGHEQFF.

The V call is TRBV2, the J call TRBJ1-1, with D possibly TRBD1 on 5 matching bases. The germline V gene encodes CDR1 SNHLY and CDR2 FYNNEI. Trimming removed 7 bases at V and 4 bases at J, with 19 bases between. The CDR3 loop spans 15 amino acids. The CDR3 region has the DNA TGTGCCAGCAAATCATTAGTGGGGGGGACCACTGAAGCTTTCTTT. As protein: CASKSLVGGTTEAFF.

This clone was detected only a few times. Other DNA sequences of this sample code for an identical CDR3. In nucleotides, the CDR3 is TGTGCCTGGAGCCGCGGACAGGATAATTCACCCCTCCACTTT. Translating it yields CAWSRGQDNSPLHF. V usage is TRBV30 and J usage is TRBJ1-6; 7 nucleotides align to TRBD1. CDR1 is GTSNPN and CDR2 is SVGIG in the germline V gene (reference sequence). The V segment lost 3 bases and the J segment 5 bases; nucleotides outside the gene matches: 4. CDR3 size: 14 residues.

The V gene is TRBV5-1, the J gene TRBJ2-5, with TRBD2 as a possible D gene (6 bases). Germline-derived CDR1 and CDR2 are SGHRS and YFSETQ. Between the trimmed V and J ends, which lost 0 bases and 2 bases, there was a span of 8 bases. The CDR3 is 14 residues long. The CDR3 region is CASSLGGVQETQYF. The CDR3 nucleotides read TGCGCCAGCAGCTTGGGGGGGGTGCAAGAGACCCAGTACTTC.

The chain couples TRBV27 to TRBJ1-1, with 7 bases matching TRBD1. The V and J ends lost 4 bases and 5 bases, in that order; junction bases with no gene match: 1. Germline V gives CDR1 MNHEY, CDR2 SMNVEV (reference sequence). The CDR3 sequence is 12 residues long. CDR3 sequence: CASSSGGTEAFF. The CDR3 nucleotides are TGTGCCAGCAGTTCAGGGGGAACTGAAGCTTTCTTT.

A word on this clone: Compared with germline, one end of the junction differs, possibly owing to a read error. The chain links TRBV6-5 to TRBJ1-1, with 8 bases identical to TRBD1. The CDR3 is made up of 13 amino acids. Germline lookup yields CDR1 MNHEY and CDR2 SVGAGI. The CDR3 reads CASSRGARTGILF. DNA of the CDR3: TGTGCCAGCAGTAGGGGGGCCAGGACAGGGATTCTCTTT.

The chain joins TRBV6-6 to TRBJ2-7, with no clear D. The CDR3 has 15 residues. The germline gives CDR1 MNHNY, CDR2 SVGAGI (reference sequence). Between the trimmed V and J ends, which lost 5 bases and 3 bases, there was a span of 17 bases. CDR3 sequence: CASSPPGRTLYEQYF. In DNA, the CDR3 is TGTGCCAGCAGTCCCCCCGGCAGGACCCTCTACGAGCAGTACTTC.

This chain joins TRBV7-9 and TRBJ2-2, with 7 bases that match TRBD2. Trimming cost V 4 bases and J 4 bases; bases outside gene matches: 3. The CDR3 runs 14 residues. Germline V gene sequence: CDR1 SEHNR, CDR2 FQNEAQ (reference sequence). CDR3 in amino acids: CASSSGLTTGELFF. The DNA of the CDR3 is TGTGCCAGCAGCTCGGGACTAACCACCGGGGAGCTGTTTTTT.

The chain joins TRBV5-4 to TRBJ2-7; D tentatively reads TRBD1 or TRBD2 (7 bases each). Trimming took off 6 bases at V and 2 bases at J, with 18 bases between the two ends. The CDR3 has 15 residues. Germline CDR1 is SGHNT and CDR2 is YYREEE (reference sequence). DNA for the CDR3: TGTGCCAGCAACCTTGGCCAGGGGGGGGCCTACGAGCAGTACTTC. Translating it yields CASNLGQGGAYEQYF. The variable domain in full, completed from reference TRBV5-4 and TRBJ2-7, reads ETGVTQSPTHLIKTRGQQVTLRCSSQSGHNTVSWYQQALGQGPQFIFQYYREEENGRGNFPPRFSGLQFPNYSSELNVNALELDDSALYLCASNLGQGGAYEQYFGPGTRLTVT.

This clone was recorded only once. V usage is TRBV6-4 and J usage is TRBJ2-6; 7 bases map to TRBD1. The germline V gene has CDR1 MRHNA and CDR2 SNTAGT. V gave up 6 bases and J gave up 0 bases; unmatched junction bases: 5. This CDR3 is built from 16 residues. In DNA form, the CDR3 reads TGTGCCAGCAGCGCCGGGGACAGCTCTGGGGCCAACGTCCTGACTTTC. Translating gives CASSAGDSSGANVLTF.

This chain uses TRBV18 with TRBJ1-5, with 8 bases fitting TRBD1. From germline, CDR1 is KGHSH and CDR2 LQKENI. The length of the CDR3 is 16 residues. V lost 3 bases, J lost 3 bases, and 7 bases stayed unmatched. CDR3 protein: CASSPVRGRNNQPQHF. The DNA of the CDR3 is TGTGCCAGCTCACCGGTCAGGGGGCGAAACAATCAGCCCCAGCATTTT.

The rearrangement joins TRBV10-3 to TRBJ1-4; 8 bases align to TRBD1. Losses at the gene ends were 3 bases for V and 13 bases for J; bases not matched to a gene: 13. The CDR3 is 15 residues long. CDR1 and CDR2 (germline): ENHRY, SYGVKD. The CDR3: CAISDPTGAAGGLFF. In DNA form, the CDR3 reads TGTGCCATCAGTGACCCGACAGGGGCGGCCGGGGGACTGTTTTTT.

The V and J genes are TRBV18 and TRBJ2-6, with a tentative D call TRBD1 (6 bases). The CDR3 has 17 amino acids. CDR1 and CDR2 (germline): KGHSH, LQKENI. The V end lost 3 bases, the J end lost 2 bases, and 14 bases lay between the germline ends. CDR3 protein: CASSPVPGAAGANVLTF. Written as DNA, the CDR3 is TGTGCCAGCTCACCCGTCCCAGGGGCGGCTGGGGCCAACGTCCTGACTTTC.

This chain joins TRBV25-1 and TRBJ2-2; D gene ambiguous. This CDR3 has 11 amino acids. The V and J ends lost 7 bases and 6 bases respectively, with 6 bases between them. Per the germline V gene, CDR1 is MGHDK and CDR2 is SYGVNS. The CDR3 bases are TGTGCCAGCACTTTCTCCGGGGAGCTGTTTTTT. The encoded protein is CASTFSGELFF.